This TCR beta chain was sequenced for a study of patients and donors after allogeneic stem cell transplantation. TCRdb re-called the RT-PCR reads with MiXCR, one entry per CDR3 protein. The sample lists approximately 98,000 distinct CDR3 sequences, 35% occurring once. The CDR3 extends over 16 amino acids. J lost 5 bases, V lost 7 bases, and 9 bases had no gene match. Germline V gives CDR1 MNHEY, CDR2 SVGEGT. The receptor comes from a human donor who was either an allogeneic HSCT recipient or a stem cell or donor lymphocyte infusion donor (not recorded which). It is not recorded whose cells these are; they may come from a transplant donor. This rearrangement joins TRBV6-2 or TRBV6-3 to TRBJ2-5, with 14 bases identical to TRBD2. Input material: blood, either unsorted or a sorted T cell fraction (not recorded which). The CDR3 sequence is CASKPGTSGRMETQYF. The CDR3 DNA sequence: TGTGCCAGCAAACCCGGGACTAGCGGGAGAATGGAGACCCAGTACTTC.